This T cell receptor beta chain was identified during a study of radiotherapy plus CTLA-4 blockade in lung cancer. Turning to the study itself: In around 17% of patients, objective responses were seen; approximately 31% had disease control. Overall study results and limits: Strongest reported response predictors: early blood clone changes and post-radiation interferon-beta. Expansion of tumor-derived TCR clones was observed in blood after radiotherapy plus ipilimumab.

Sequencing was performed with immunoSEQ multiplex PCR; in TCRdb, only in-frame clones are kept and a portion is missing. Here the sample spans tens of thousands of clones, 65% to 85% being singletons. Comments on this clone: Its antigen is not known.

Germline assignment: CDR1 MDHEN and CDR2 SYDVKM. V lost 7 bases, J lost 4 bases, and 17 bases lay in between. CDR3 length: 14 amino acids. Lung cancer patients with chemo-refractory metastatic non-small-cell disease were given focal radiation plus CTLA-4 blockade with ipilimumab. This sequence was found in a human donor with non-small cell lung cancer who had stable disease on radiotherapy plus ipilimumab. This chain connects TRBV28 to TRBJ2-7; tentative D call: TRBD2 (6 bases). The material sequenced was peripheral blood, taken from a patient treated with radiotherapy plus ipilimumab. CDR3 residues: CASTSAGQPYEQYV. CDR3 nucleotides: TGTGCCAGCACCTCAGCGGGTCAACCTTACGAGCAGTACGTC.